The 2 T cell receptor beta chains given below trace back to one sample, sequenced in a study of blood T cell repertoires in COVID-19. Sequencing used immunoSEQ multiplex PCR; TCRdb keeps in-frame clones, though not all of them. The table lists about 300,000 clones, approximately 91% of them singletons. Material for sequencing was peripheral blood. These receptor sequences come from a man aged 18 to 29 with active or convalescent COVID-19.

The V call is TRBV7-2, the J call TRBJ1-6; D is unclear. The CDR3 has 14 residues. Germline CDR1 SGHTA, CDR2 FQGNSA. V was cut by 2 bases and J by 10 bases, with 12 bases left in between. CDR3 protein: CASSLSGIRSPLHF. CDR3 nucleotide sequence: TGTGCCAGCAGCTTAAGTGGTATCCGGTCACCCCTCCACTTT.

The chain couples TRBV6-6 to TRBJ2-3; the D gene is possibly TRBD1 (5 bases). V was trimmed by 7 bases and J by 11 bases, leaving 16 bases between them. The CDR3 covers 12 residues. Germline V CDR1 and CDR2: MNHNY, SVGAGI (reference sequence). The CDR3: CASISDILGQYF. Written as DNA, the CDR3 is TGTGCCAGCATTTCGGACATCCTCGGGCAGTATTTT.